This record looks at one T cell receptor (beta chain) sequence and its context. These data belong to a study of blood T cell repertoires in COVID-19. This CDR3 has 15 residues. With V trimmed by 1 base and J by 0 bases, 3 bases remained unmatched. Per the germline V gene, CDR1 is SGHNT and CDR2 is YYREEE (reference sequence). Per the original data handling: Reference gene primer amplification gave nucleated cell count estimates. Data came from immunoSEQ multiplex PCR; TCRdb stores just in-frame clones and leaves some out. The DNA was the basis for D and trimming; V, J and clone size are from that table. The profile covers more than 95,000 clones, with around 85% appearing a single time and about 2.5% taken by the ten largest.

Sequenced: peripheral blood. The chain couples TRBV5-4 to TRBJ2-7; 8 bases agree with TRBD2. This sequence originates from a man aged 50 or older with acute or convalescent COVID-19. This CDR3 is CASSLKREGSYEQYF. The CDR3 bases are TGTGCCAGCAGCTTGAAACGGGAGGGCTCCTACGAGCAGTACTTC.